Shown below are 25 T cell receptor beta chains from a single sample sequenced in a study of vaccination and CD4 T cells after COVID-19. The assay that was used to sequence DNA from cultured CD4+ T cells was the Oncomine TCR Beta short-read assay. TCRdb itself ran the PCR reads through MiXCR, one entry per CDR3 protein. The sample gives over 4,500 distinct CDR3 sequences, 48% of which show up once; roughly 19% is in the top ten. These TCRs' antigens remain unknown. The treatment here: approximately 10-day PBMC culture with coronavirus spike peptide pools or control peptides (ViraFEST assay). The sample was CD4+ T cells from blood, cultured in vitro. The receptor set was obtained from a human donor who had recovered from COVID-19.

J is TRBJ2-3 and V is TRBV19; D gene uncertain. The germline V and J ends were trimmed by 5 bases and 4 bases, with 4 bases remaining between them. Germline CDR1 and CDR2: LNHDA and SQIVND (reference sequence). The CDR3 has 11 amino acids. Here the CDR3 DNA reads TGTGCCAGTAGTGAGGCAGATACGCAGTATTTT. Protein: CASSEADTQYF.

The chain uses TRBV6-2 or TRBV6-3 and TRBJ2-5; TRBD2 agrees at 8 bases. The CDR3 loop spans 16 amino acids. After removal of 2 bases from V and 1 base from J, the junction contained 6 bases not matched to a gene. In germline, CDR1 is MNHEY, CDR2 SVGEGT. In DNA, the CDR3 is TGTGCCAGCAGTTACGGGGCGGGGGGCAGCCAAGAGACCCAGTACTTC. Residues: CASSYGAGGSQETQYF.

The DNA of the CDR3 is TGTGCCAGCTCACTAGACAGGGGTAGCAACGAGCAGTACTTC. Residues: CASSLDRGSNEQYF. The chain recombines TRBV18 with TRBJ2-7, with 8 bases that match TRBD1. The CDR3 runs 14 residues. CDR1 and CDR2 from the germline V gene are KGHSH and LQKENI. J lost 5 bases, V lost 4 bases, and 7 bases had no gene match.

The chain couples TRBV7-2 to TRBJ1-1, with D unresolved. This CDR3 spans 13 amino acids. Trimming pared 2 bases from V and 3 bases from J, leaving 7 bases between. Germline assignment: CDR1 SGHTA and CDR2 FQGNSA. CDR3: CASSLFGYTEAFF. The CDR3 nucleotides read TGTGCCAGCAGCTTATTTGGTTACACTGAAGCTTTCTTT.

V and J are TRBV19 and TRBJ1-2; TRBD1 matches at 9 bases. Germline values: CDR1 LNHDA, CDR2 SQIVND (reference sequence). The length of the CDR3 is 14 residues. Trimming cost V 5 bases and J 4 bases; bases outside gene matches: 5. CDR3 sequence (DNA): TGTGCCAGTAGTTCGACAGGGGGGTCCTATGGCTACACCTTC. Translated, it gives CASSSTGGSYGYTF.

V usage is TRBV7-2 and J usage is TRBJ2-7, with D hard to call. The CDR3 loop spans 15 amino acids. Trimming took off 2 bases at V and 4 bases at J, with 15 bases between the two ends. Germline assignment: CDR1 SGHTA and CDR2 FQGNSA. The DNA of the CDR3 is TGTGCCAGCAGCTTACTACCCCTCGCCAGATACGAGCAGTACTTC. Protein: CASSLLPLARYEQYF.

This chain links TRBV20-1 with TRBJ2-7; D call uncertain. The germline V and J ends were trimmed by 0 bases and 3 bases, with 12 bases remaining between them. This CDR3 is 14 amino acids long. Germline V lookup: CDR1 DFQATT, CDR2 SNEGSKA (reference sequence). CDR3 protein: CSARDPSVLYEQYF. The CDR3 region has the DNA TGCAGTGCTAGAGATCCCAGCGTACTCTACGAGCAGTACTTC.

V and J are TRBV7-2 and TRBJ1-2, with TRBD1 as a possible D gene (5 bases). Trimming cost V 1 base and J 4 bases, with 10 bases left between them. The length of the CDR3 is 14 residues. CDR1 is SGHTA, CDR2 FQGNSA, per germline. DNA for the CDR3: TGTGCCAGCAGCTTAGGGGGGGAACCCTATGGCTACACCTTC. As protein: CASSLGGEPYGYTF.

The sample holds one count of this clonotype. The chain has TRBV11-2 and TRBJ2-3, with 14 bases identical to TRBD2. J was trimmed by 0 bases and V by 4 bases; bases with no gene match: 3. This CDR3 is built from 17 residues. Germline V lookup: CDR1 SGHAT, CDR2 FQNNGV. The CDR3 loop is CASSSGLAGVSTDTQYF. CDR3 DNA: TGTGCCAGCAGCTCGGGACTAGCGGGAGTTAGCACAGATACGCAGTATTTT.

The chain has TRBV30 and TRBJ1-2; D remains unclear. This CDR3 spans 15 amino acids. V was pared by 4 bases and J by 4 bases, with 19 bases between. The germline gives CDR1 GTSNPN, CDR2 SVGIG (reference sequence). For the CDR3, the DNA is TGTGCCTGGAAGGAACTCTTTTCTACTATCTATGGCTACACCTTC. Translating it yields CAWKELFSTIYGYTF.

This clonotype was seen more than once but under ten times. The chain recombines TRBV7-3 with TRBJ2-3, with D unclear. V shed 5 bases and J shed 0 bases, with 12 bases lying between them. Per germline, CDR1 SGHTA and CDR2 FQGTGA. The CDR3 is 15 amino acids. The CDR3 reads CASSPGASSTDTQYF. The CDR3 region has the DNA TGTGCCAGCAGCCCCGGAGCCTCTAGCACAGATACGCAGTATTTT.

This clonotype was seen only a few times. This chain uses TRBV6-5 with TRBJ2-5, with D maybe TRBD2 (5 bases). The CDR3 sequence is 15 residues long. Germline CDR1 reads MNHEY; CDR2 reads SVGAGI. Trimming took off 3 bases at V and 5 bases at J, with 16 bases between the two ends. CDR3 in amino acids: CASSYSTLRGETQYF. DNA for the CDR3: TGTGCCAGCAGTTATTCAACCCTAAGAGGGGAGACCCAGTACTTC.

The V and J genes are TRBV7-2 and TRBJ2-5, with 7 positions matching TRBD1. Germline-derived CDR1 and CDR2 are SGHTA and FQGNSA. V shed 4 bases and J 2 bases; nucleotides not matched to a gene: 10. CDR3 length: 16 residues. The CDR3 loop is CASSSNRGILQETQYF. The CDR3 DNA sequence: TGTGCCAGCAGCTCAAACAGGGGAATTTTGCAAGAGACCCAGTACTTC.

The chain employs TRBV20-1 and TRBJ2-1; tentative D call: TRBD1 (6 bases). This CDR3 region has 14 residues. V was clipped by 1 base and J by 0 bases, with 7 bases between them. The V gene's germline CDR1 is DFQATT and CDR2 SNEGSKA (reference sequence). The CDR3 nucleotides read TGCAGTGCTAGAGGGACAGTCTCCTACAATGAGCAGTTCTTC. Protein sequence: CSARGTVSYNEQFF.

This clonotype appeared a few times. This chain links TRBV19 with TRBJ1-2; 8 positions match TRBD1. Trimming at V came to 6 bases and at J to 8 bases, leaving 8 bases not matched to a gene. CDR1 is LNHDA, CDR2 SQIVND, per germline (reference sequence). CDR3 length: 13 amino acids. CDR3 coding DNA: TGTGCCAGTAGCCTCAGGGGGCTGGAAGGCTACACCTTC. Translating gives CASSLRGLEGYTF. Drawing the rest from reference TRBV19 and TRBJ1-2, the complete variable domain is DGGITQSPKYLFRKEGQNVTLSCEQNLNHDAMYWYRQDPGQGLRLIYYSQIVNDFQKGDIAEGYSVSREKKESFPLTVTSAQKNPTAFYLCASSLRGLEGYTFGSGTRLTVV.

This clonotype was seen a handful of times. The chain employs TRBV7-2 and TRBJ2-7; tentatively, D is TRBD1 or TRBD2 (6 bases each). Germline values: CDR1 SGHTA, CDR2 FQGNSA. Trimming cost V 1 base and J 1 base, with 11 bases left between them. The CDR3 extends over 15 amino acids. Here the CDR3 DNA reads TGTGCCAGCAGCTTAGAGGGGGGCTTGTCCTACGAGCAGTACTTC. Protein product: CASSLEGGLSYEQYF.

This clonotype was seen a handful of times. The V call is TRBV20-1, the J call TRBJ1-1; D remains unclear. V shed 1 base and J shed 7 bases, with 10 bases lying between them. This CDR3 has 12 residues. Looked up from germline, CDR1 is DFQATT and CDR2 is SNEGSKA (reference sequence). The chain's CDR3 is CSARGSGFEAFF. The CDR3 bases are TGCAGTGCTAGAGGGTCCGGGTTTGAAGCTTTCTTT.

The CDR3 reads CASSGGLAESYEQYF. CDR3 nucleotide sequence: TGTGCCAGCAGTGGGGGACTAGCGGAGTCCTACGAGCAGTACTTC. This chain connects TRBV2 to TRBJ2-7; TRBD2 matches 11 bases. Looked up from germline, CDR1 is SNHLY and CDR2 is FYNNEI. After removal of 4 bases from V and 1 base from J, the junction contained 3 bases not matched to a gene. The CDR3 loop spans 15 amino acids.

CDR3 in amino acids: CASNDRATTEAFF. The CDR3, as DNA: TGTGCCAGCAATGACAGGGCTACCACTGAAGCTTTCTTT. V gene TRBV2 combines with J gene TRBJ1-1; 7 bases agree with TRBD1. CDR3 length: 13 amino acids. The ends lost 7 bases at V and 4 bases at J; junction bases unmatched: 6. CDR1 is SNHLY and CDR2 is FYNNEI in the germline V gene.

This rearrangement joins TRBV6-1 to TRBJ1-5; no firm D call. Germline loops: CDR1 MNHNS, CDR2 SASEGT. The CDR3 sequence is 15 residues long. Trimming left V 3 bases short and J 3 bases short, with 12 bases between. The CDR3 region has the DNA TGTGCCAGCAGTGAGGGCCTCGATCCCAATCAGCCCCAGCATTTT. The encoded protein is CASSEGLDPNQPQHF.

The CDR3 sequence: CASSQDFETQYF. The CDR3 DNA sequence: TGCGCCAGCAGCCAAGATTTCGAGACCCAGTACTTC. The chain recombines TRBV4-1 with TRBJ2-5, with D unclear. Per germline, CDR1 MGHRA and CDR2 YSYEKL. Trimming took off 0 bases at V and 5 bases at J, with 4 bases between the two ends. The CDR3 spans 12 residues.

This clonotype has only a few counts. This rearrangement joins TRBV7-9 to TRBJ1-1; D uncertain. V was trimmed by 1 base and J by 6 bases, leaving 9 bases between them. The germline V gene encodes CDR1 SEHNR and CDR2 FQNEAQ (reference sequence). The CDR3 consists of 13 residues. This chain's CDR3 is CASSLELASEAFF. The CDR3 coding sequence is TGTGCCAGCAGCTTAGAGCTTGCGTCTGAAGCTTTCTTT.

The sample holds a few counts of this clonotype. This CDR3 is CASSLAVRGTEAFF. The DNA of the CDR3 is TGTGCCAGCAGCTTAGCGGTGAGGGGCACTGAAGCTTTCTTT. The gene calls are TRBV11-2 and TRBJ1-1, with D possibly matching TRBD1 (5 bases). The CDR3 loop spans 14 amino acids. Deletions cut 1 base from V and 4 bases from J, with 10 bases between. Per the germline V gene, CDR1 is SGHAT and CDR2 is FQNNGV.

This chain connects TRBV20-1 to TRBJ1-2, with 7 nucleotides matching TRBD1. The length of the CDR3 is 15 residues. V shed 3 bases and J 0 bases; nucleotides not matched to a gene: 7. Germline loops: CDR1 DFQATT, CDR2 SNEGSKA (reference sequence). CDR3 DNA: TGCAGTGCTAGGCGGGGCACAGGGGCTAACTATGGCTACACCTTC. Its translation: CSARRGTGANYGYTF.

The rearrangement joins TRBV5-1 to TRBJ2-2; D is possibly TRBD2 (7 bases). This CDR3 has 15 residues. CDR1 and CDR2 (germline): SGHRS, YFSETQ. Trimming shortened V by 1 base and J by 7 bases, and 14 bases separated the two germline ends. The CDR3 reads CASSLRGATIGELFF. DNA of the CDR3: TGCGCCAGCAGCTTGCGGGGGGCGACGATCGGGGAGCTGTTTTTT.